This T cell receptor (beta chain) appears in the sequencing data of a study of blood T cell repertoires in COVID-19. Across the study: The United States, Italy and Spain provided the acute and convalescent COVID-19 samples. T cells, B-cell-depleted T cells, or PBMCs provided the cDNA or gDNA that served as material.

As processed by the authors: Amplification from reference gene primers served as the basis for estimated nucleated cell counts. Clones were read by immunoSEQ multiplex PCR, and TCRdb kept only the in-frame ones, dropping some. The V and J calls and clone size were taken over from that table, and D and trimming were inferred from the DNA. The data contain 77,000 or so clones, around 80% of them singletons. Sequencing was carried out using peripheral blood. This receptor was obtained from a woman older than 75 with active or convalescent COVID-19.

The CDR3, as DNA: TGCGCCAGCAGCCGTGACAGGGGAGGGACCGGGGAGCTGTTTTTT. Residues: CASSRDRGGTGELFF. The genes are TRBV5-1 and TRBJ2-2; a weak D match, TRBD1 (8 bases). Germline loops: CDR1 SGHRS, CDR2 YFSETQ. CDR3 length equals 15 residues. V was cut by 4 bases and J by 5 bases, with 15 bases left in between.